This T cell receptor beta chain was sequenced during a study of shared clonotypes between healthy human individuals. The CDR3 contains 16 residues. Per germline, CDR1 SGHRS and CDR2 YFSETQ. Trimming cost V 3 bases and J 9 bases; bases outside gene matches: 12. Repertoires were generated with immunoSEQ multiplex PCR, while TCRdb's copy carries only in-frame clones and drops some. The sample lists millions of clones, over 85% occurring once. The TCR originated in a man younger than 30 in good health. Some clones in this sample may be carry-over from other donors' samples. The sample was naive CD4+ T cells from PBMCs. Subset denoted: CD45RA+ positively selected. V gene TRBV5-1 combines with J gene TRBJ2-4; 10 bases line up with TRBD2. CDR3 region: CASSSDLAGVVGIQYF. The DNA of the CDR3 is TGCGCCAGCAGCTCCGACCTAGCGGGAGTTGTCGGCATTCAGTACTTC.